This TCR beta chain came from a study of immune evolution from preneoplasia to lung adenocarcinoma listed by TCRdb under 2021. Background on the whole study: HLA loss of heterozygosity was seen in roughly 7%, 15% and 33% of AIS, MIA and ADC lesions, and in no AAH lesions. The study profiled immune contexture across lung adenocarcinoma precursors and invasive adenocarcinoma using immune gene expression, TCR sequencing and multiplex immunofluorescence. Resected precursor lesions (AAH, AIS, MIA) and invasive adenocarcinomas were compared against paired morphologically normal lung tissue. Sample size was determined by specimen availability and not by a prior power calculation. The immune data were combined with whole exome sequencing and methylation data from the same cohort of nodules. A total of some 51 patients with pulmonary nodules who underwent surgical resection were included in the overall cohort. TCR sequencing data came from about 52 patients. According to the study, roughly 100 samples went through TCR sequencing. POLYSOLVER was used to infer class I HLA alleles from exome data, and LOHHLA was used to detect allele-specific HLA loss.

Results and caveats for the whole study, not just this receptor: KRAS-mutant nodules showed the highest T cell clonality compared with EGFR-mutant or double wild-type lesions. Clonality was highest in normal lung, while later-stage lesions appeared to show lower clonality but higher T cell density and diversity. Normal lung had the highest top T cell clone frequencies, which appeared to decline progressively from AAH through AIS, MIA and invasive adenocarcinoma. All patients were from Japan and China, so applicability to Western populations was uncertain. The findings reflected association rather than direct causation, and larger cohorts with long-term follow-up and longitudinal biopsies were considered necessary.

This clone came up once. The target of this receptor is not known. No much larger clone exists at a distance of one base, and base qualities are not known. The germline V gene provides CDR1 SGHTA and CDR2 FQGNSA. V loses 1 base, J loses 0 bases, and the germline ends lie 4 bases apart. From cysteine to phenylalanine, the CDR3 is 14 amino acids long. The DNA shown is the 42-base CDR3, in frame from base 1. TCR beta CDR3 regions were sequenced from DNA using the immunoSEQ hsTCRbeta Kit. As for the original processing: TCR sequencing data were analysed with the ImmunoSEQ Analyzer. T cell clonality was defined as 1 minus Pielou's evenness, calculated on productive rearrangements. To measure T cell diversity, the inverse Simpson index was applied to productive templates. T cell density was defined as TCR beta template counts normalized to usable DNA, with usable DNA estimated by amplifying and sequencing housekeeping genes. TCR metrics were compared across histologic stages using two-sided Kruskal-Wallis tests. In its TCRdb copy, this immuneACCESS table keeps in-frame sequences only and misses some clones. Where compared with another copy, unresolved V genes explain less than half of these, and the others have no known cause. D and trimming come from the DNA, and the V and J calls and clone size come from that table. The sample includes about 4,000 clones, with around 84% observed a single time. The ten most abundant clones make up roughly 3.2% of the sample.

Between about 2013 and 2017, the patients underwent resection in either Japan or China. Two lung cancer pathologists independently reviewed H&E slides to confirm the histologic diagnosis of every case. Macro-dissection after pathologic assessment enriched premalignant or tumor cells for nucleic acid extraction. DNA was isolated from FFPE tissue using the AllPrep DNA/RNA FFPE Kit. The sample taken for sequencing was FFPE minimally invasive lung adenocarcinoma tissue. This specimen's cell subset or site label, interpreted: micro-invasive lung adenocarcinoma (MIA). The chain was built from TRBV7-2 and TRBJ1-3, with the D gene too uncertain to name. The TCR originated in a person aged 65-85 years with lung adenocarcinoma. The CDR3 reads as follows: CASSLGLSGNTIYF. The nucleotide sequence is TGTGCCAGCAGCTTAGGACTCTCTGGAAACACCATATATTTT.